This TCR beta chain was profiled in a study of Ad26.COV2.S vaccination and SARS-CoV-2 variants. CDR1 SGHNT and CDR2 YENEEA come from the germline V gene. The CDR3 sequence is 15 residues long. Losses at the gene ends were 5 bases for V and 7 bases for J; bases not matched to a gene: 11. Measured with immunoSEQ multiplex PCR; TCRdb has only the in-frame clones, and not every one. The sample shows 400,000 to 450,000 clones, around 90% of them seen only once. The treatment is: around 19 received Ad26.COV2.S at low or high dose, single or two shots; about 5 received placebo; per-sample allocation not given. Collection of samples fell on day 63 after the first vaccine or placebo injection.

The source is a person aged 18-65 years who received the Ad26.COV2.S COVID-19 vaccine or a placebo. V and J are TRBV11-3 and TRBJ2-1, with 7 bases identical to TRBD1. The source was peripheral blood, collected in a trial of Ad26.COV2.S vaccine versus placebo. The CDR3 coding sequence is TGTGCCAGCAGCAATCCCGAGACAGGGAAGAATGAGCAGTTCTTC. This gives the protein CASSNPETGKNEQFF.